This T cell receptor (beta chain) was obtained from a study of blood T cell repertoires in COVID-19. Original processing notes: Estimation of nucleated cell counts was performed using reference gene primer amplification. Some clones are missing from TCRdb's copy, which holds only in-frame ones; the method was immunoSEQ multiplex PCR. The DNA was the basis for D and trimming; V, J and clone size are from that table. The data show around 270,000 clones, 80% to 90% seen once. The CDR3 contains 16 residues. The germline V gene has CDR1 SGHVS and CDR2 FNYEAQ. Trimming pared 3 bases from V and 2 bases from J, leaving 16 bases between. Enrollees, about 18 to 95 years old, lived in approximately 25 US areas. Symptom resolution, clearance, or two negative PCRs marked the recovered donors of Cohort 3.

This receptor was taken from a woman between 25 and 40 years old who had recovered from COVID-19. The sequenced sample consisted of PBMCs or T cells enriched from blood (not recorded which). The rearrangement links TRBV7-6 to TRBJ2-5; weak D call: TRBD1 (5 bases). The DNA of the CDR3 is TGTGCCAGCAGCTTCCAATCGTCAGGGTCTCAAGAGACCCAGTACTTC. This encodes CASSFQSSGSQETQYF. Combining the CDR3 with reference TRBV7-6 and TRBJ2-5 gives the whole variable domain GAGVSQSPRYKVTKRGQDVALRCDPISGHVSLYWYRQALGQGPEFLTYFNYEAQQDKSGLPNDRFSAERPEGSISTLTIQRTEQRDSAMYRCASSFQSSGSQETQYFGPGTRLLVL.